The 21 T cell receptor beta chains below were found in one sample sequenced in a study of vaccination effects on CD4 cells after COVID-19. In the ViraFEST assay, antigen-specific CD4+ clonotypes were identified by expansion after peptide-pool stimulation. CD4+ T cells were isolated after around ten days of culture. Two doses of BNT162b2 or mRNA-1273 vaccine were administered to participants. Using immunoSEQ multiplex PCR, the repertoire was profiled, and TCRdb retains in-frame clones only, with some absent. The sample has some 35,000 clones; approximately 84% are singletons. Their antigen targets remain unknown. The sample here was CD4+ T cells from PBMCs cultured with HCoV-NL63 spike peptides, taken after COVID-19 vaccination. These receptors were obtained from a human donor who received a COVID-19 vaccine. Some clones in this sample may be carry-over from other donors' samples.

In DNA form, the CDR3 reads TGTGCCACCAGCCACAAAGTCTCTGGAAACACCATATATTTT. Translation: CATSHKVSGNTIYF. The chain has TRBV15 and TRBJ1-3; the D is unclear. CDR3 length: 14 residues. Trimming left V 5 bases short and J 0 bases short, with 8 bases between. CDR1 and CDR2 (germline): LNHNV, YYDKDF (reference sequence).

The genes are TRBV27 and TRBJ1-1, with TRBD1 as a possible D gene (6 bases). Germline loops: CDR1 MNHEY, CDR2 SMNVEV (reference sequence). V lost 6 bases and J lost 5, with 16 bases in between. The CDR3 runs 14 residues. Here the CDR3 reads CASSSSGGGTEAFF. The CDR3 DNA is TGTGCCAGCAGCTCCTCTGGGGGCGGGACTGAAGCTTTCTTT.

The chain employs TRBV28 and TRBJ2-7; D possibly matches TRBD1 or TRBD2 (5 bases each). V dropped 5 bases and J dropped 2 bases, with 13 bases sitting between them. The CDR3 loop spans 14 amino acids. Germline CDR1 is MDHEN and CDR2 is SYDVKM. CDR3 protein: CASSPGPKPYEQYV. The CDR3 region has the DNA TGTGCCAGCAGTCCGGGGCCAAAACCCTACGAGCAGTACGTC.

The CDR3 DNA reads as TGTGCCAGCAGGGCGACAGGGCCAGATACGCAGTATTTT. Translated, it gives CASRATGPDTQYF. The rearrangement joins TRBV12-3 or TRBV12-4 to TRBJ2-3, with 7 bases identical to TRBD1. The CDR3 runs to 13 residues. Germline trimming cut 6 bases from V and 4 bases from J; bases unmatched to any gene: 4.

This chain uses TRBV12-3 or TRBV12-4 with TRBJ2-5; tentatively, D is TRBD1 (6 bases). The CDR3 runs 13 residues. V lost 3 bases, J lost 5 bases, and 10 bases lay in between. This CDR3 is CASSFGQGETQYF. The CDR3 nucleotides read TGTGCCAGCAGTTTTGGGCAGGGGGAGACCCAGTACTTC.

This clone was recorded once. The CDR3 reads CASRPIGDTDTQYF. DNA of the CDR3: TGTGCCAGCAGACCTATAGGCGACACAGATACGCAGTATTTT. The chain recombines TRBV6-2 or TRBV6-3 with TRBJ2-3; no firm D call. Between the trimmed V and J ends, which lost 6 bases and 2 bases, there was a span of 12 bases. Germline V lookup: CDR1 MNHEY, CDR2 SVGEGT. This CDR3 is 14 amino acids long.

This chain joins TRBV5-1 and TRBJ1-5; D may be TRBD1 (5 bases). Germline loops: CDR1 SGHRS, CDR2 YFSETQ. The CDR3 is 15 amino acids. V was clipped by 0 bases and J by 7 bases, with 14 bases between them. CDR3 sequence: CASSLAPGSGQPQHF. The CDR3 nucleotides read TGCGCCAGCAGCTTGGCCCCAGGGTCAGGGCAGCCCCAGCATTTT.

The gene calls are TRBV7-9 and TRBJ2-1, with TRBD2 as a possible D gene (5 bases). The V end lost 7 bases, the J end lost 0 bases, and 10 bases lay between the germline ends. This CDR3 has 14 amino acids. Germline V gene sequence: CDR1 SEHNR, CDR2 FQNEAQ (reference sequence). DNA for the CDR3: TGTGCCAGCAACGGACTTACCTCCTACAATGAGCAGTTCTTC. Amino acid sequence: CASNGLTSYNEQFF.

The V call is TRBV6-6, the J call TRBJ1-1, with TRBD1 matching over 7 bases. The CDR3 has 12 residues. Per the germline V gene, CDR1 is MNHNY and CDR2 is SVGAGI (reference sequence). The trim removed 6 bases at V and 3 bases at J, leaving 1 base unmatched. CDR3 region: CASRDRDTEAFF. CDR3 in DNA: TGTGCCAGCAGAGACAGGGACACTGAAGCTTTCTTT.

The chain joins TRBV30 to TRBJ2-3, with 8 nucleotides matching TRBD2. The germline V gene encodes CDR1 GTSNPN and CDR2 SVGIG (reference sequence). J gave up 1 base and V 5 bases, and 8 bases lay outside the gene matches. The CDR3 consists of 15 residues. The CDR3 coding sequence is TGTGCCTGGTCCCGGGGGGGGGCCGGCACAGATACGCAGTATTTT. It codes for CAWSRGGAGTDTQYF.

To note about this clone: Relative to the germline gene, one junction end is altered; a read error may explain this. The V and J genes are TRBV7-3 and TRBJ2-1; D not resolved. The CDR3 totals 15 residues. CDR1 is SGHTA, CDR2 FQGTGA, per germline. The CDR3 bases are TGTGCCAGCACCTTAACGGCGAGCTCCTACAATGAGCAGTTCTTC. It codes for CASTLTASSYNEQFF.

In this sample, this clone turned up a few times. The chain uses TRBV5-1 and TRBJ2-5, with D uncertain. V lost 1 base, J lost 0 bases, and 7 bases lay in between. The length of the CDR3 is 14 residues. The germline V gene encodes CDR1 SGHRS and CDR2 YFSETQ. The CDR3 DNA is TGCGCCAGCAGCTTGACCCCGTACCAAGAGACCCAGTACTTC. It specifies CASSLTPYQETQYF. The variable domain in full, with the rest retrieved from reference TRBV5-1 and TRBJ2-5, is KAGVTQTPRYLIKTRGQQVTLSCSPISGHRSVSWYQQTPGQGLQFLFEYFSETQRNKGNFPGRFSGRQFSNSRSEMNVSTLELGDSALYLCASSLTPYQETQYFGPGTRLLVL.

The rearrangement links TRBV10-1 to TRBJ2-3, with 9 bases fitting TRBD1. Germline lookup yields CDR1 WNHNN and CDR2 SYGVQD (reference sequence). This CDR3 contains 12 residues. Unmatched junction bases numbered 5, after V lost 6 bases and J lost 10 bases. As DNA, the CDR3 is TGCGCCAGCAGCCTGGGGACAGGGTCGCAGTATTTT. Encoded protein: CASSLGTGSQYF.

The genes are TRBV9 and TRBJ2-2; no clear D. Germline lookup yields CDR1 SGDLS and CDR2 YYNGEE. The CDR3 contains 14 residues. The germline V and J ends were trimmed by 0 bases and 6 bases, with 9 bases remaining between them. The CDR3 DNA reads as TGTGCCAGCAGCGTAGGTTTGCTTCCCGGGGAGCTGTTTTTT. The encoded protein is CASSVGLLPGELFF.

This clone showed up just a few times. The chain employs TRBV11-2 and TRBJ1-6, with D possibly being TRBD1 (5 bases). V gave up 9 bases and J gave up 10 bases, with 13 bases separating them. Looked up from germline, CDR1 is SGHAT and CDR2 is FQNNGV. CDR3 length equals 12 residues. The CDR3 DNA is TGTGCCAGTCGGGGGGAGGGATCACCCCTCCACTTT. Its protein is CASRGEGSPLHF.

The V call is TRBV5-6, the J call TRBJ1-5, with D possibly matching TRBD1 (5 bases). Trimming left V 4 bases short and J 7 bases short, with 15 bases between. Germline assignment: CDR1 SGHDT and CDR2 YYEEEE. The CDR3 length is 14 residues. The CDR3 is CASSLALDIQPQHF. The CDR3 DNA reads as TGTGCCAGCAGCCTAGCCCTGGACATCCAGCCCCAGCATTTT.

This clone has a single count. This chain links TRBV3-1 (or the pseudogene TRBV3-2) with TRBJ1-4; TRBD1 aligns across 7 bases. The trim removed 3 bases at V and 3 bases at J, leaving 10 bases unmatched. Germline CDR1 is LGHDT and CDR2 is YNNKEL (reference sequence). The CDR3 consists of 17 residues. The CDR3 DNA reads TGTGCCAGCAGCCAGGACGTCCAGGGGGTACCTAATGAAAAACTGTTTTTT. Protein: CASSQDVQGVPNEKLFF.

In this sample, this clone turned up a few times. The chain combines TRBV4-3 with TRBJ2-5, with 10 positions matching TRBD2. The length of the CDR3 is 16 residues. Germline values: CDR1 LGHNA, CDR2 YSLEER. Losses at the gene ends were 3 bases for V and 3 bases for J; bases not matched to a gene: 7. CDR3 coding DNA: TGCGCCAGCAGCCATTTAGCGGGAGGACAAGAAGAGACCCAGTACTTC. Translated: CASSHLAGGQEETQYF.

This chain links TRBV11-2 with TRBJ2-7; tentative D call: TRBD1 (5 bases). The germline gives CDR1 SGHAT, CDR2 FQNNGV. V was clipped by 0 bases and J by 0 bases, with 9 bases between them. This CDR3 is 15 amino acids long. In DNA, the CDR3 is TGTGCCAGCAGCTTAGACAGACAGAGCTCCTACGAGCAGTACGTC. Protein sequence: CASSLDRQSSYEQYV.

In this sample, this clone turned up once. The chain joins TRBV18 to TRBJ2-5, with 8 bases identical to TRBD1. J was trimmed by 3 bases and V by 6 bases; bases with no gene match: 15. Germline V gives CDR1 KGHSH, CDR2 LQKENI. This CDR3 spans 17 amino acids. CDR3 nucleotides: TGTGCCAGCTCTCGAGCAACGGGCAGGGGGCTGGAAGAGACCCAGTACTTC. This gives the protein CASSRATGRGLEETQYF.

The genes are TRBV28 and TRBJ2-3; 11 bases align to TRBD2. The ends lost 4 bases at V and 2 bases at J; junction bases unmatched: 5. The CDR3 runs to 16 residues. Per germline, CDR1 MDHEN and CDR2 SYDVKM. CDR3 amino acids: CASSSRLAGTTDTQYF. The CDR3, as DNA: TGTGCCAGCAGTTCTCGACTAGCGGGGACCACAGATACGCAGTATTTT.